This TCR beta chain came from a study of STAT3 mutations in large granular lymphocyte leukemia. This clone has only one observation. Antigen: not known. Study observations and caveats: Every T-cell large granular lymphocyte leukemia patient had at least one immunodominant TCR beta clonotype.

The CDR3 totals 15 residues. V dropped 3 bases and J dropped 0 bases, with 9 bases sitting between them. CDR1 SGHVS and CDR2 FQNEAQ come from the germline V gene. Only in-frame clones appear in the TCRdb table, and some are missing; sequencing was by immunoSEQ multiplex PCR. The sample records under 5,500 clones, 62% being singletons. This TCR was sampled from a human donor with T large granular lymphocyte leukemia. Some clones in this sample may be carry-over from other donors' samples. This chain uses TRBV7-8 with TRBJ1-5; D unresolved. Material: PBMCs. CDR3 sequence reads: CASSFLADSNQPQHF. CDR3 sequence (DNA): TGTGCCAGCAGCTTTTTAGCGGATAGCAATCAGCCCCAGCATTTT.